The TCR beta chain described here comes from a study of STAT5B mutations in CD4+ large granular lymphocyte leukemia. Sequenced by immunoSEQ multiplex PCR; TCRdb stores in-frame clones only, minus some. Among more than 30,000 clones listed, roughly 89% were seen once. Looked up from germline, CDR1 is SGHRS and CDR2 is YFSETQ. V lost 2 bases and J 2 bases, leaving 10 bases between the germline ends. The CDR3 sequence is 14 residues long. Regarding the study as a whole: 8/27 top patient clones versus 2/35 control clones were TRBV06-family.

About this clone: The target antigen is unknown.

The sequenced sample consisted of CD4+ T cells from blood buffy coats. The chain carries TRBV5-1 and TRBJ1-1, with D tentatively TRBD1 (6 bases). The sequence was obtained from a human donor in good health. In DNA form, the CDR3 reads TGCGCCAGCAGCTTTACAGGGCCCAACACTGAAGCTTTCTTT. As protein: CASSFTGPNTEAFF.